These 2 T cell receptor beta chains share one sample of origin, sequenced in a study of T cells after yellow fever vaccination. TCRdb reprocessed the 5' RACE reads via MiXCR and lists one record per CDR3 protein. The table records about 300,000 distinct CDR3 sequences, around 6.8% of them present only once. Specimen: PBMCs, collected roughly 45 days after the first yellow fever vaccination. Every receptor here comes from a man between 18 and 35 years old who received the YFV17D yellow fever vaccine.

The V and J genes are TRBV12-5 and TRBJ1-3; the D is unclear. Trimming removed 9 bases from V and 2 bases from J, with 8 bases in between. Germline assignment: CDR1 LGHNT and CDR2 FRNRAP. This CDR3 spans 12 amino acids. Here the CDR3 reads CARRGTGNTIYF. In nucleotides, the CDR3 is TGTGCTAGGCGGGGAACTGGAAACACCATATATTTT. Drawing the rest from reference TRBV12-5 and TRBJ1-3, the complete variable domain is DARVTQTPRHKVTEMGQEVTMRCQPILGHNTVFWYRQTMMQGLELLAYFRNRAPLDDSGMPKDRFSAEMPDATLATLKIQPSEPRDSAVYFCARRGTGNTIYFGEGSWLTVV.

This clonotype was seen more than once but under ten times. V and J are TRBV6-4 and TRBJ1-4; D gene ambiguous. There are 15 residues in the CDR3. Trimming removed 7 bases at V and 5 bases at J, with 17 bases between. Germline CDR1 and CDR2: MRHNA and SNTAGT. CDR3 coding DNA: TGTGCCAGCAAAGCCTACACCCGAGGAAATGAAAAACTGTTTTTT. Its translation: CASKAYTRGNEKLFF.